This T cell receptor beta chain appears in the sequencing data of a study of blood T cells in healthy people across ages. V lost 2 bases and J lost 10, with 17 bases in between. The CDR3 sequence is 14 residues long. About this clonotype: Its antigen is as yet unknown.

Primed by a sample-barcoded 5' primer and a J-beta primer mix, a second PCR proceeded for about 6 to 12 cycles. MiXCR, run by TCRdb on the 5' RACE reads, gives a single entry per CDR3 protein. The sample has around 2 million distinct CDR3 sequences, roughly two fifths seen once. Study-wide results and limits: Percentage of naive T cells showed a strong correlation with TCR beta diversity. The diversity estimates, figures obtained from one million T cells, were considered underestimates.

This chain joins TRBV12-3 or TRBV12-4 and TRBJ1-2, with D possibly being TRBD1 (6 bases). Sequencing input: blood. The clonotype was recovered from a human donor in good health. CDR3 in DNA: TGTGCCAGCAGTTTAATGGGGGCGCCCCCTGTCTACACCTTC. Translation: CASSLMGAPPVYTF.